A single sample is the source of the 23 T cell receptor beta chains below, sequenced in a study of immune heterogeneity within non-small cell lung tumors. TCR beta CDR3 regions came from multiplex PCR with 32 forward V and 13 reverse J primers. TCRdb ran MiXCR on the multiplex PCR reads and lists one entry per CDR3 protein. The sample consists of 21,000 or so distinct CDR3 sequences, under 35% of them appearing once. Genomic DNA extracted from bulk tumor tissue served as template. A total of approximately 600 ng was used per sample. Several far-apart biopsies were taken per primary tumor during surgery. Surgery that was curative in intent was performed on patients with untreated, newly diagnosed non-small cell lung cancer. The material sequenced was lung tumor tissue. These receptor sequences come from a man aged 35 to 55 with non-small cell lung cancer.

This clonotype occurred many times. V is TRBV28 and J is TRBJ2-1; D remains unclear. Germline V gene lookup returns CDR1 MDHEN and CDR2 SYDVKM. The CDR3 is 12 residues long. V was clipped by 1 base and J by 9 bases, with 7 bases between them. The CDR3 sequence is CASSLSRPEQFF. The CDR3 DNA is TGTGCCAGCAGTTTATCAAGACCTGAGCAGTTCTTC.

This clonotype was observed a handful of times. The V gene is TRBV7-2, the J gene TRBJ2-3; the match to TRBD2 covers 12 bases. J was trimmed by 3 bases and V by 4 bases; bases with no gene match: 5. Germline V lookup: CDR1 SGHTA, CDR2 FQGNSA. The CDR3 consists of 16 residues. Here the CDR3 reads CASSSPTSGRTDTQYF. In nucleotides, the CDR3 is TGTGCCAGCAGCTCGCCGACTAGCGGGAGAACAGATACGCAGTATTTT.

The table lists this clonotype with many counts. This rearrangement joins TRBV6-1 to TRBJ2-3; tentative D call: TRBD2 (5 bases). CDR1 and CDR2 from the germline V gene are MNHNS and SASEGT. Trimming left V 3 bases short and J 6 bases short, with 19 bases between. The CDR3 has 16 residues. CDR3 nucleotides: TGTGCCAGCAGTGATCGTCCTAGCTCCCCGGCGGATACGCAGTATTTT. Its protein is CASSDRPSSPADTQYF.

The rearrangement joins TRBV27 to TRBJ1-6; D unresolved. CDR1 and CDR2 from the germline V gene are MNHEY and SMNVEV (reference sequence). Trimming took off 6 bases at V and 6 bases at J, with 12 bases between the two ends. This CDR3 has 14 amino acids. The CDR3 coding sequence is TGTGCCAGCAGAAAGGAAAGGGCTAATTCACCCCTCCACTTT. Its translation: CASRKERANSPLHF.

This clonotype is termed medium-sized. This chain links TRBV10-3 with TRBJ2-7; 8 bases fit TRBD2. The CDR3 contains 17 residues. The ends lost 0 bases at V and 6 bases at J; junction bases unmatched: 13. From germline, CDR1 is ENHRY and CDR2 SYGVKD. CDR3: CAISESRGLAGTFEQYF. The CDR3 DNA reads as TGTGCCATCAGTGAGTCCCGGGGGCTAGCGGGTACCTTCGAGCAGTACTTC.

This clonotype occurred a few times. The V and J genes are TRBV10-3 and TRBJ2-1; the D call may be TRBD1 or TRBD2 (5 bases each). Between the trimmed V and J ends, which lost 4 bases and 8 bases, there was a span of 18 bases. Germline V gene sequence: CDR1 ENHRY, CDR2 SYGVKD. The CDR3 is 15 residues long. CDR3 sequence: CAISGRHGAWDEQFF. CDR3 coding DNA: TGTGCCATCAGTGGGAGACACGGGGCATGGGATGAGCAGTTCTTC.

There are many counts of this clonotype. J is TRBJ2-7 and V is TRBV2; D is unclear. The CDR3 contains 15 residues. The V end was cut by 2 bases, the J end by 0 bases, with 11 bases between. Germline V gene lookup returns CDR1 SNHLY and CDR2 FYNNEI. CDR3 sequence: CASSESSGSSYEQYF. DNA for the CDR3: TGTGCCAGCAGTGAATCGAGTGGTAGCTCCTACGAGCAGTACTTC.

Points on this clonotype: A single base separates this from a much larger clone, so it may be a read error. The V call is TRBV27, the J call TRBJ2-7, with 10 nucleotides matching TRBD2. The CDR3 spans 14 residues. Germline V lookup: CDR1 MNHEY, CDR2 SMNVEV (reference sequence). CDR3 sequence reads: CASSKLAGIYDQYF. In DNA, the CDR3 is TGTGCCAGCAGTAAACTAGCGGGGATCTACGATCAGTACTTC.

This clonotype is classed as medium-sized. The rearrangement uses TRBV29-1 and TRBJ2-6; D not certain. The CDR3 runs to 13 residues. V was trimmed by 7 bases and J by 4 bases, leaving 11 bases between them. The germline V gene encodes CDR1 SQVTM and CDR2 ANQGSEA. The CDR3 spells CSALDIGANVLTF. The CDR3, as DNA: TGCAGCGCTCTTGACATAGGGGCCAACGTCCTGACTTTC.

This clonotype has a count of ten or more. The chain couples TRBV30 to TRBJ2-7, with D perhaps matching TRBD1 or TRBD2 (5 bases each). Between the trimmed V and J ends, which lost 7 bases and 7 bases, there was a span of 17 bases. The CDR3 is 12 residues long. Germline CDR1 is GTSNPN and CDR2 is SVGIG (reference sequence). CDR3 protein: CAYDSGRREQYF. The CDR3 bases are TGTGCCTACGACAGCGGTCGTAGGGAGCAGTACTTC.

On this clonotype: A much larger clone is a single base away; this may be a read error. V is TRBV6-2 or TRBV6-3 and J is TRBJ2-7; perhaps D is TRBD1 or TRBD2 (12 bases each). Germline V CDR1 and CDR2: MNHEY, SVGEGT. The CDR3 sequence is 20 residues long. For the CDR3, the DNA is TGTGCCAGCTCCGGGACAGGGGGCTCCGTAGGACTAGCGGGATCTCTCGAGCTGTACTTC. It specifies CASSGTGGSVGLAGSLELYF.

The gene calls are TRBV11-3 and TRBJ2-1; 10 positions agree with TRBD1. Germline CDR1 SGHNT, CDR2 YENEEA. This CDR3 is 13 amino acids long. The V gene end was trimmed by 6 bases and the J gene end by 8 bases; junction bases not matched to a gene: 4. The CDR3 coding sequence is TGTGCCAGCAGGCGGACAGGGGGATATGAGCAGTTCTTC. It specifies CASRRTGGYEQFF.

This clonotype was seen a few times. The chain couples TRBV11-3 to TRBJ1-1; a possible D gene is TRBD1 (6 bases). The V and J ends lost 5 bases and 1 base respectively, with 14 bases between them. The CDR3 runs 15 residues. Germline V gene data show CDR1 as SGHNT and CDR2 as YENEEA. The CDR3 spells CASSRQVGRNTEAFF. The CDR3 DNA sequence: TGTGCCAGCAGCCGACAGGTTGGGAGGAACACTGAAGCTTTCTTT. The whole variable domain, filled in from reference TRBV11-3 and TRBJ1-1, reads EAGVVQSPRYKIIEKKQPVAFWCNPISGHNTLYWYLQNLGQGPELLIRYENEEAVDDSQLPKDRFSAERLKGVDSTLKIQPAELGDSAVYLCASSRQVGRNTEAFFGQGTRLTVV.

This clonotype was picked up many times. This chain connects TRBV3-1 to TRBJ2-2; possible D gene TRBD2, 7 bases. Trimming shortened V by 2 bases and J by 2 bases, and 18 bases separated the two germline ends. The CDR3 extends over 18 amino acids. Germline CDR1 and CDR2: LGHDT and YNNKEL (reference sequence). CDR3 DNA: TGTGCCAGCAGCCAATGGGGGCTAGCGGACTTTAACACCGGGGAGCTGTTTTTT. As protein: CASSQWGLADFNTGELFF.

The chain uses TRBV27 and TRBJ2-1, with 8 bases that match TRBD2. This CDR3 contains 17 residues. The V and J ends lost 3 bases and 5 bases, in that order; junction bases with no gene match: 12. Germline values: CDR1 MNHEY, CDR2 SMNVEV (reference sequence). CDR3 sequence reads: CASSFRISGTADNEQFF. DNA of the CDR3: TGTGCCAGCAGTTTCAGGATTAGCGGGACGGCCGACAATGAGCAGTTCTTC.

This clonotype was counted only a few times. The rearrangement joins TRBV7-3 to TRBJ2-3, with 8 bases aligning to TRBD1. The CDR3 length is 13 residues. The germline CDR1 and CDR2 sequences are SGHTA and FQGTGA. J lost 5 bases, V lost 4 bases, and 2 bases had no gene match. CDR3 in amino acids: CASSSDRVDTQYF. DNA for the CDR3: TGTGCCAGCAGCTCGGACAGGGTAGATACGCAGTATTTT.

As for this clonotype: A much larger clonotype is one base distant, so this may be a read error. The V and J genes are TRBV6-1 and TRBJ2-7, with D perhaps TRBD2 (5 bases). V gave up 5 bases and J gave up 1 base, with 18 bases separating them. This CDR3 spans 16 amino acids. Germline loops: CDR1 MNHNS, CDR2 SASEGT. The CDR3 coding sequence is TGTGCCAGCAGTAACAGCGGACTCGTACCTTCCTACGAGCAGTACTTC. Residues: CASSNSGLVPSYEQYF.

The V gene is TRBV15, the J gene TRBJ2-3, with TRBD2 as a possible D gene (7 bases). The CDR3 consists of 14 residues. Trimming removed 4 bases from V and 6 bases from J, with 14 bases in between. The germline V gene has CDR1 LNHNV and CDR2 YYDKDF (reference sequence). CDR3 nucleotide sequence: TGTGCCACCAGCATTTCCGGGGGGCTTGATACGCAGTATTTT. This sequence encodes CATSISGGLDTQYF.

In its sample, this clonotype was seen a few times. The chain has TRBV9 and TRBJ1-5, with TRBD1 matching 7 bases. CDR3 size: 15 residues. Germline CDR1 and CDR2: SGDLS and YYNGEE. With V trimmed by 4 bases and J by 3 bases, 7 bases remained unmatched. The CDR3 reads CASSLRGQFNQPQHF. CDR3 nucleotide sequence: TGTGCCAGCAGCTTAAGGGGACAGTTCAATCAGCCCCAGCATTTT.

Ten or more counts support this clonotype. J is TRBJ2-1 and V is TRBV12-3 or TRBV12-4; 14 positions match TRBD2. This CDR3 is built from 19 residues. With V trimmed by 3 bases and J by 2 bases, 9 bases remained unmatched. This CDR3 is CASSFLTSGRVLPYNEQFF. In DNA, the CDR3 is TGTGCCAGCAGTTTTTTGACTAGCGGGAGGGTTTTGCCCTACAATGAGCAGTTCTTC.

Ten or more counts support this clonotype. The chain couples TRBV5-1 to TRBJ2-7; no clear D. The ends were cut back, 0 bases at V and 8 bases at J, with 9 bases in the middle. CDR1 and CDR2 from the germline V gene are SGHRS and YFSETQ. This CDR3 comprises 12 residues. The CDR3 reads CASSLGSEKQYF. The CDR3 nucleotides read TGCGCCAGCAGCTTGGGTTCGGAGAAGCAGTACTTC. Supplemented by reference TRBV5-1 and TRBJ2-7, the full variable domain reads KAGVTQTPRYLIKTRGQQVTLSCSPISGHRSVSWYQQTPGQGLQFLFEYFSETQRNKGNFPGRFSGRQFSNSRSEMNVSTLELGDSALYLCASSLGSEKQYFGPGTRLTVT.

This clonotype was found a few times. This chain links TRBV6-1 with TRBJ2-3, with D unresolved. Matching the DNA end better, TRBJ1-5 makes the J call doubtful. CDR3 length: 12 amino acids. Germline CDR1 is MNHNS and CDR2 is SASEGT. The CDR3 nucleotides are TGTGCCAGCAGTGAAGCAGGAAGGTCTCAGCATTTT. Residues: CASSEAGRSQHF.

This clonotype has more than one count but fewer than ten. The rearrangement joins TRBV29-1 to TRBJ2-2; TRBD2 is a possible D gene (7 bases). Trimming stripped 7 bases from V and 0 bases from J, with 15 bases between. The germline CDR1 and CDR2 sequences are SQVTM and ANQGSEA. The CDR3 runs 15 residues. In DNA form, the CDR3 reads TGCAGCGCTAGGGGGGGGACTTCGAACACCGGGGAGCTGTTTTTT. It yields the protein CSARGGTSNTGELFF.